The 18 T cell receptor beta chains listed next were all sequenced from one sample in a study of blood T cells in healthy people across ages. For the second PCR, which ran for about 7 to 12 cycles, a sample-barcoded 5' primer and a J-beta primer mix were used. From the 5' RACE reads, TCRdb called clonotypes with MiXCR, one entry per CDR3 protein. The sample records fewer than 800,000 distinct CDR3 sequences, 32% being singletons. Sequenced input: blood. These receptor sequences come from a woman older than 75 in good health.

In this sample, this clonotype turned up many times. V is TRBV6-1 and J is TRBJ2-3; D possibly corresponds to TRBD1 (6 bases). The V and J ends lost 2 bases and 3 bases respectively, with 18 bases between them. CDR1 and CDR2 from the germline V gene are MNHNS and SASEGT. This CDR3 contains 17 residues. The CDR3 DNA is TGTGCCAGCAGTGAAAATTTGTGGGGGCGACTAACAGATACGCAGTATTTT. This encodes CASSENLWGRLTDTQYF.

This clonotype came up many times. The rearrangement links TRBV6-2 or TRBV6-3 to TRBJ2-1; 7 bases agree with TRBD1. V shed 5 bases and J 8 bases; nucleotides not matched to a gene: 6. CDR1 and CDR2 (germline): MNHEY, SVGEGT. There are 13 residues in the CDR3. In nucleotides, the CDR3 is TGTGCCAGCAGTCCCCGACAGGGCTATGAGCAGTTCTTC. Its protein is CASSPRQGYEQFF.

Notes on this clonotype: A much larger clone sits a single nucleotide away, making a read error possible. The rearrangement links TRBV24-1 to TRBJ2-3; no clear D gene. This CDR3 region has 15 residues. CDR1 is KGHDR and CDR2 is SFDVKD in the germline V gene. Trimming took off 3 bases at V and 2 bases at J, with 11 bases between the two ends. CDR3 in DNA: TGTGCCACCAGTGATGGCCGGCTGCACACAGATACGCAGTATTTT. Translation gives CATSDGRLHTDTQYF.

The table lists this clonotype with many counts. The chain couples TRBV20-1 to TRBJ1-2, with 12 bases fitting TRBD1. V shed 5 bases, J shed 10 bases, and the junction held 5 bases outside the gene matches. CDR1 DFQATT and CDR2 SNEGSKA come from the germline V gene (reference sequence). This CDR3 has 12 amino acids. The CDR3 loop reads CSAGDRGQDYTF. CDR3 in DNA: TGCAGTGCTGGGGACAGGGGGCAGGACTACACCTTC.

This chain joins TRBV7-3 and TRBJ2-4; TRBD2 might be the D (7 bases). Trimming removed 2 bases from V and 2 bases from J, with 16 bases in between. CDR1 and CDR2 (germline): SGHTA, FQGTGA. This CDR3 has 17 amino acids. The CDR3 nucleotides are TGTGCCAGCAGCTTAGGGGGCGGGGGCTCTCCCAAAAACATTCAGTACTTC. It translates to CASSLGGGGSPKNIQYF.

Notes on this clonotype: At one boundary the junction diverges from the germline segment, which might be a read error. This chain links TRBV7-9 with TRBJ2-1, with D unclear. The CDR3 extends over 13 amino acids. Germline lookup yields CDR1 SEHNR and CDR2 FQNEAQ (reference sequence). CDR3: CASSLGSSNEQFF. CDR3 DNA: TGTGCTAGCAGCCTTGGGTCCTCCAATGAGCAGTTCTTC.

The CDR3, as DNA: TGCGCCAGCAGCCAGAGGGGTCGAGGCAATGAGCAGTTCTTC. Amino acids: CASSQRGRGNEQFF. V is TRBV4-3 and J is TRBJ2-1; D is possibly TRBD1 or TRBD2 (5 bases each). Germline-derived CDR1 and CDR2 are LGHNA and YSLEER. The CDR3 spans 14 residues. V was pared by 3 bases and J by 6 bases, with 12 bases between.

The chain couples TRBV20-1 to TRBJ1-6; the D is unclear. V lost 1 base and J 7 bases, leaving 8 bases between the germline ends. The CDR3 spans 13 residues. Germline CDR1 is DFQATT and CDR2 is SNEGSKA (reference sequence). In DNA form, the CDR3 reads TGCAGTGCTAGAGTGCTACGGAATTCACCCCTCCACTTT. As protein: CSARVLRNSPLHF.

This clonotype has a count of ten or more. This may arise from a read error, as a much more abundant clone is one base away. The chain joins TRBV24-1 to TRBJ2-1, with 9 bases matching TRBD1. The tail of the sequence fits TRBJ2-7 better, so the J call may be wrong. Germline CDR1 and CDR2: KGHDR and SFDVKD. The CDR3 is 17 residues long. The CDR3 DNA sequence: TGTGCCACCAGTGATCCATACGGGACAGGGACCTACAATGAGCAGTACTTC. This codes for CATSDPYGTGTYNEQYF.

With respect to this clonotype: A single base separates this from a much larger clone, so it may be a read error. V usage is TRBV5-1 and J usage is TRBJ2-7; tentatively, D is TRBD2 (5 bases). The V gene lost 4 bases and the J gene lost 9 bases, with 17 bases spanning the gap. Germline CDR1 reads SGHRS; CDR2 reads YFSETQ. This CDR3 comprises 13 residues. The CDR3 DNA reads TGCGCCAGCAGCGCATTGACGGGGTGGGTGCAGTACTTC. This translates into CASSALTGWVQYF.

The V call is TRBV20-1, the J call TRBJ2-1; D unresolved. Germline CDR1 is DFQATT and CDR2 is SNEGSKA (reference sequence). The length of the CDR3 is 15 residues. Trimming stripped 7 bases from V and 0 bases from J, with 16 bases between. This CDR3 reads CSVSKGQDSYNEQFF. DNA of the CDR3: TGCAGTGTCAGCAAGGGCCAGGACTCCTACAATGAGCAGTTCTTC.

This clonotype was detected ten times or more. The chain employs TRBV5-1 and TRBJ1-5; the match to TRBD1 covers 8 bases. J gave up 2 bases and V 4 bases, and 2 bases lay outside the gene matches. CDR1 SGHRS and CDR2 YFSETQ come from the germline V gene. CDR3 length: 14 amino acids. CDR3 coding DNA: TGCGCCAGCAGCCAGGGACAGGGCAATCAGCCCCAGCATTTT. This gives the protein CASSQGQGNQPQHF.

As concerns this clonotype: A much more abundant neighbour one base away suggests this may be a read error. The genes are TRBV6-2 or TRBV6-3 and TRBJ2-4; 7 bases fit TRBD2. Germline assignment: CDR1 MNHEY and CDR2 SVGEGT. The CDR3 loop spans 13 amino acids. J was trimmed by 13 bases and V by 6 bases; bases with no gene match: 12. In DNA form, the CDR3 reads TGTGCCAGCAGCCCGGGACTAAGGCAGGCCCAGTACTTC. Translated, it gives CASSPGLRQAQYF.

For this clonotype: At one end, the junction sequence differs from germline, possibly due to a read error. This chain links TRBV4-1 with TRBJ1-2; 7 nucleotides match TRBD1. The CDR3 is made up of 13 amino acids. In germline, CDR1 is MGHRA, CDR2 YSYEKL. The CDR3 DNA is TGCACCAGCAGCCTAAGACAGGGCGGAGGCTACACCTTC. Translation gives CTSSLRQGGGYTF.

This clonotype was seen many times. This sequence joins TRBV24-1 and TRBJ2-3; D is ambiguous. The V gene lost 4 bases and the J gene lost 1 base, with 5 bases spanning the gap. Germline-derived CDR1 and CDR2 are KGHDR and SFDVKD. The length of the CDR3 is 13 residues. The CDR3, as DNA: TGTGCCACCAGTGAATCCGGCACAGATACGCAGTATTTT. It encodes CATSESGTDTQYF.

This clonotype was picked up many times. This chain uses TRBV18 with TRBJ2-7, with a possible D match to TRBD1 (5 bases). Germline CDR1 is KGHSH and CDR2 is LQKENI. Trimming took off 0 bases at V and 6 bases at J, with 15 bases between the two ends. The CDR3 is made up of 15 amino acids. The CDR3 protein is CASSPPSVGPGEQYF. The CDR3 DNA reads as TGTGCCAGCTCACCACCGTCTGTGGGGCCGGGCGAGCAGTACTTC. The full variable domain, in which reference TRBV18 and TRBJ2-7 provide the parts outside the CDR3, is NAGVMQNPRHLVRRRGQEARLRCSPMKGHSHVYWYRQLPEEGLKFMVYLQKENIIDESGMPKERFSAEFPKEGPSILRIQQVVRGDSAAYFCASSPPSVGPGEQYFGPGTRLTVT.

The J gene is TRBJ2-1, the V gene TRBV20-1; TRBD2 matches at 12 bases. From germline, CDR1 is DFQATT and CDR2 SNEGSKA (reference sequence). V lost 7 bases, J lost 3 bases, and 10 bases stayed unmatched. This CDR3 is built from 16 residues. The CDR3 is CSVRLAGAKIYNEQFF. The DNA of the CDR3 is TGCAGTGTTCGACTAGCGGGGGCCAAAATCTACAATGAGCAGTTCTTC.

The table lists this clonotype with a few counts. The chain is built from TRBV28 and TRBJ2-7, with 7 bases aligning to TRBD1. J gave up 0 bases and V 7 bases, and 3 bases lay outside the gene matches. The germline V gene encodes CDR1 MDHEN and CDR2 SYDVKM. The CDR3 loop spans 13 amino acids. CDR3 bases: TGTGCCAGCATTTCAGGGGGCTCCTACGAGCAGTACTTC. This sequence encodes CASISGGSYEQYF.